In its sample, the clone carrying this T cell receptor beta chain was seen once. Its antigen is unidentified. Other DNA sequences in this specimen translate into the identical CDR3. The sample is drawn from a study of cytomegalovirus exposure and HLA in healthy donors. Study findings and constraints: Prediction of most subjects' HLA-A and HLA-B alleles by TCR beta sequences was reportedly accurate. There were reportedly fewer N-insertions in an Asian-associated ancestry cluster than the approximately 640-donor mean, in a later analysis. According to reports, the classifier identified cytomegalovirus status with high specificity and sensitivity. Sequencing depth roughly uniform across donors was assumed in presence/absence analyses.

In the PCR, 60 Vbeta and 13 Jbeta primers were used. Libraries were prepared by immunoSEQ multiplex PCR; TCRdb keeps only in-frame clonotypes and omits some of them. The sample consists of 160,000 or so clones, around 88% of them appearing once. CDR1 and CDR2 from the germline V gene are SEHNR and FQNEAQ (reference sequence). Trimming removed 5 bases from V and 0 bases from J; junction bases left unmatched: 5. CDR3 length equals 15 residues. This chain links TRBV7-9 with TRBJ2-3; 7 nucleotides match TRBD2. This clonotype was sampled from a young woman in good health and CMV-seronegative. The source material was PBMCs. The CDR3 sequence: CASSPRGGSTDTQYF. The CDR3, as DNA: TGTGCCAGCAGCCCCCGCGGGGGAAGCACAGATACGCAGTATTTT.